A single sample gave rise to the 13 T cell receptor beta chains below, sequenced in a study of shared clonotypes between healthy human individuals. Generated by immunoSEQ multiplex PCR, the TCRdb table keeps only in-frame clones and is missing some. The sample contains roughly 490,000 clones, 79% of which appear only once. Sequencing was performed on PBMCs. The source of these receptors is a woman aged 35 to 49 in good health. Some clones in this sample may be carry-over from other donors' samples.

This clone was picked up one time. The V and J genes are TRBV15 and TRBJ2-5; the D gene is possibly TRBD1 (6 bases). The V gene lost 1 base and the J gene lost 5 bases, with 11 bases spanning the gap. Germline V lookup: CDR1 LNHNV, CDR2 YYDKDF (reference sequence). The CDR3 loop spans 14 amino acids. Here the CDR3 reads CATSRGAQGETQYF. CDR3 coding DNA: TGTGCCACCAGCAGAGGAGCGCAGGGGGAGACCCAGTACTTC.

The J gene is TRBJ2-2, the V gene TRBV7-6; 14 nucleotides line up with TRBD2. The ends lost 6 bases at V and 6 bases at J; junction bases unmatched: 12. CDR3 length: 18 residues. Germline CDR1 SGHVS, CDR2 FNYEAQ. CDR3 amino acids: CASSLGLAGGESAGELFF. The CDR3 DNA is TGTGCCAGCAGTCTCGGACTAGCGGGAGGTGAATCTGCCGGGGAGCTGTTTTTT.

J is TRBJ2-3 and V is TRBV5-1; the match to TRBD2 covers 10 bases. In germline, CDR1 is SGHRS, CDR2 YFSETQ. The CDR3 is made up of 15 amino acids. V gave up 3 bases and J gave up 4 bases; unmatched junction bases: 5. CDR3 nucleotides: TGCGCCAGCAGCTCGGCCGGGACTAGCGCAGATACGCAGTATTTT. Translating gives CASSSAGTSADTQYF. Full variable domain (missing parts from reference TRBV5-1 and TRBJ2-3): KAGVTQTPRYLIKTRGQQVTLSCSPISGHRSVSWYQQTPGQGLQFLFEYFSETQRNKGNFPGRFSGRQFSNSRSEMNVSTLELGDSALYLCASSSAGTSADTQYFGPGTRLTVL.

This sequence joins TRBV5-1 and TRBJ2-3; 9 nucleotides agree with TRBD2. The CDR3 covers 16 residues. Per the germline V gene, CDR1 is SGHRS and CDR2 is YFSETQ. With V trimmed by 0 bases and J by 2 bases, 4 bases remained unmatched. The CDR3 DNA reads as TGCGCCAGCAGCTTGGGGACTAGCGACTTCACAGATACGCAGTATTTT. Protein product: CASSLGTSDFTDTQYF.

The chain combines TRBV11-2 with TRBJ2-7; D remains unclear. The CDR3 totals 19 residues. Germline values: CDR1 SGHAT, CDR2 FQNNGV. Deletions cut 0 bases from V and 2 bases from J, with 23 bases between. The CDR3 DNA reads as TGTGCCAGCAGCTTAGATCGTTTATGGGCGCGAATGCGAACCTACGAGCAGTACTTC. Encoded protein: CASSLDRLWARMRTYEQYF.

This clone has just a few counts. The J gene is TRBJ2-2, the V gene TRBV7-3, with D unclear. The CDR3 contains 13 residues. Germline loops: CDR1 SGHTA, CDR2 FQGTGA. V shed 5 bases and J shed 7 bases, with 11 bases lying between them. The CDR3 sequence is CASSIKTNGELFF. CDR3 DNA sequence: TGTGCCAGCAGCATCAAGACCAACGGGGAGCTGTTTTTT.

The chain links TRBV9 to TRBJ2-5, with D possibly matching TRBD2 (6 bases). The germline V gene encodes CDR1 SGDLS and CDR2 YYNGEE. The CDR3 is made up of 14 amino acids. Trimming took 4 bases from V and 2 from J, leaving 12 bases between them. The CDR3 loop is CASSSRLEQETQYF. In DNA form, the CDR3 reads TGTGCCAGCAGCTCTCGACTAGAACAAGAGACCCAGTACTTC. Complete variable domain (other parts from reference TRBV9 and TRBJ2-5): DSGVTQTPKHLITATGQRVTLRCSPRSGDLSVYWYQQSLDQGLQFLIQYYNGEERAKGNILERFSAQQFPDLHSELNLSSLELGDSALYFCASSSRLEQETQYFGPGTRLLVL.

The rearrangement uses TRBV18 and TRBJ1-1; D might be TRBD1 (5 bases). Between the trimmed V and J ends, which lost 2 bases and 6 bases, there was a span of 10 bases. CDR3 length: 13 residues. Germline loops: CDR1 KGHSH, CDR2 LQKENI. Here the CDR3 reads CASSPAGAAEAFF. The CDR3 DNA is TGTGCCAGCTCACCAGCTGGGGCGGCTGAAGCTTTCTTT.

This chain uses TRBV27 with TRBJ2-1; 10 nucleotides line up with TRBD1. The CDR3 is 17 amino acids. Germline CDR1 reads MNHEY; CDR2 reads SMNVEV (reference sequence). The J segment lost 5 bases and the V segment lost 4 bases, leaving 11 bases of the junction unmatched. This CDR3 reads CASSSPSRTGGHNEQFF. Written as DNA, the CDR3 is TGTGCCAGCAGTTCTCCCTCCCGGACAGGGGGTCACAATGAGCAGTTCTTC.

In this sample, this clone turned up a few times. This chain links TRBV19 with TRBJ1-5; unclear D gene. CDR3 length equals 13 residues. CDR1 LNHDA and CDR2 SQIVND come from the germline V gene (reference sequence). V shed 0 bases and J shed 5 bases, with 5 bases lying between them. The CDR3 spells CASSIDTYQPQHF. The DNA of the CDR3 is TGTGCCAGTAGTATAGACACGTATCAGCCCCAGCATTTT.

V is TRBV7-2 and J is TRBJ2-7; 11 nucleotides match TRBD2. This CDR3 region has 16 residues. Germline CDR1 reads SGHTA; CDR2 reads FQGNSA. V shed 0 bases, J shed 4 bases, and the junction held 5 bases outside the gene matches. The CDR3 DNA reads TGTGCCAGCAGCTTAGCCCCGGGACTAGCGGAATACGAGCAGTACTTC. This gives the protein CASSLAPGLAEYEQYF.

The chain employs TRBV28 and TRBJ2-3, with unresolved D. This CDR3 is built from 13 residues. CDR1 and CDR2 from the germline V gene are MDHEN and SYDVKM. Trimming removed 3 bases at V and 3 bases at J, with 7 bases between. CDR3 in amino acids: CASSFPPTDTQYF. CDR3 coding DNA: TGTGCCAGCAGTTTTCCGCCTACAGATACGCAGTATTTT.

The chain employs TRBV15 and TRBJ2-1, with 8 bases aligning to TRBD2. This CDR3 has 15 amino acids. Germline values: CDR1 LNHNV, CDR2 YYDKDF (reference sequence). With V trimmed by 0 bases and J by 4 bases, 2 bases remained unmatched. The DNA for the CDR3 is TGTGCCACCAGCAGAGAAGCTAGCGGGTACAATGAGCAGTTCTTC. As protein: CATSREASGYNEQFF.